Presented here are 30 T cell receptor beta chains from one specimen sequenced in a study of response to subunit inactivated influenza vaccine. TCRdb ran MiXCR on the RT-PCR reads and lists one entry per CDR3 protein. The table shows more than 450,000 distinct CDR3 sequences, with less than 8% occurring only once. The material sequenced was PBMCs from blood, taken about 23 months after vaccination. The receptors originated from a man aged 50-75 years who received an inactivated influenza vaccine.

The V and J genes are TRBV12-3 or TRBV12-4 and TRBJ2-7; 7 nucleotides line up with TRBD2. V gave up 6 bases and J gave up 4 bases; unmatched junction bases: 6. This CDR3 contains 13 residues. CDR3 loop: CASRPSGTYEQYF. The CDR3 region has the DNA TGTGCCAGCAGACCCAGCGGGACTTACGAGCAGTACTTC.

The sample holds many counts of this clonotype. This chain joins TRBV20-1 and TRBJ2-1, with 8 bases identical to TRBD2. This CDR3 region has 15 residues. CDR1 is DFQATT, CDR2 SNEGSKA, per germline (reference sequence). V lost 5 bases, J lost 7 bases, and 13 bases stayed unmatched. The CDR3 region is CSAVTGTSVGNEQFF. For the CDR3, the DNA is TGCAGTGCTGTTACCGGGACTAGTGTGGGGAATGAGCAGTTCTTC.

V gene TRBV5-5 combines with J gene TRBJ2-1, with 8 bases lining up with TRBD1. V shed 1 base and J 5 bases; nucleotides not matched to a gene: 2. The CDR3 length is 14 residues. Germline values: CDR1 SGHKS, CDR2 YYEKEE (reference sequence). The CDR3 sequence: CASSLWTGHNEQFF. The DNA for the CDR3 is TGTGCCAGCAGCTTGTGGACAGGGCACAATGAGCAGTTCTTC.

The chain joins TRBV15 to TRBJ2-5; no clear D gene. CDR3 size: 15 residues. V was shortened by 0 bases and J by 1 base, with 9 bases between the two germline ends. Germline V gives CDR1 LNHNV, CDR2 YYDKDF (reference sequence). The CDR3 protein is CATSRDSTFQETQYF. As DNA, the CDR3 is TGTGCCACCAGCAGAGATAGTACCTTCCAAGAGACCCAGTACTTC.

The chain is built from TRBV27 and TRBJ1-1; 8 nucleotides line up with TRBD1. Germline V lookup: CDR1 MNHEY, CDR2 SMNVEV (reference sequence). The CDR3 contains 14 residues. V was clipped by 7 bases and J by 3 bases; unmatched bases: 7. The CDR3 here is CASTKTGVDTEAFF. The CDR3 DNA reads as TGTGCCAGCACCAAGACAGGGGTGGACACTGAAGCTTTCTTT.

The sample holds many counts of this clonotype. The V call is TRBV7-2, the J call TRBJ2-1; no clear D. Germline values: CDR1 SGHTA, CDR2 FQGNSA. The V end was cut by 0 bases, the J end by 5 bases, with 11 bases between. The CDR3 sequence is 15 residues long. CDR3 bases: TGTGCCAGCAGCTTAGCCTGGAGCCGTGACAATGAGCAGTTCTTC. Translation gives CASSLAWSRDNEQFF.

This clonotype was seen only a few times. The genes are TRBV15 and TRBJ2-1; TRBD2 agrees at 7 bases. Germline V gene data show CDR1 as LNHNV and CDR2 as YYDKDF (reference sequence). The CDR3 runs 17 residues. J gave up 4 bases and V 2 bases, and 11 bases lay outside the gene matches. DNA of the CDR3: TGTGCCACCAGCAGAACTCCGGGACTACGGGCTTACAATGAGCAGTTCTTC. As protein: CATSRTPGLRAYNEQFF. Full variable domain (remainder filled in from reference TRBV15 and TRBJ2-1): DAMVIQNPRYQVTQFGKPVTLSCSQTLNHNVMYWYQQKSSQAPKLLFHYYDKDFNNEADTPDNFQSRRPNTSFCFLDIRSPGLGDTAMYLCATSRTPGLRAYNEQFFGPGTRLTVL.

The table lists this clonotype with a few counts. The chain is built from TRBV4-3 and TRBJ2-3, with TRBD1 as a possible D gene (5 bases). This CDR3 has 15 amino acids. Trimming cost V 6 bases and J 6 bases, with 19 bases left between them. Germline CDR1 is LGHNA and CDR2 is YSLEER. In DNA, the CDR3 is TGCGCCAGCAGTCCCTCTTGGGGCCTGGGGGATACGCAGTATTTT. This translates into CASSPSWGLGDTQYF.

This clonotype has more than one count but fewer than ten. The gene calls are TRBV4-1 and TRBJ1-1; no clear D gene. The ends were cut back, 0 bases at V and 5 bases at J, with 10 bases in the middle. Germline loops: CDR1 MGHRA, CDR2 YSYEKL. The CDR3 loop spans 14 amino acids. CDR3 in DNA: TGCGCCAGCAGCCAAGAACAAGGTGTAACTGAAGCTTTCTTT. Protein product: CASSQEQGVTEAFF.

This clonotype has at least ten counts. The chain uses TRBV11-2 and TRBJ2-2; D not resolved. The CDR3 spans 15 residues. Trimming pared 1 base from V and 6 bases from J, leaving 12 bases between. Germline V gene lookup returns CDR1 SGHAT and CDR2 FQNNGV. CDR3 DNA sequence: TGTGCCAGCAGCTTAGGGATAGCACGGTCCGGGGAGCTGTTTTTT. Translated, it gives CASSLGIARSGELFF.

This clonotype was picked up a small number of times. V and J are TRBV4-1 and TRBJ1-4, with D possibly matching TRBD1 (5 bases). The V gene's germline CDR1 is MGHRA and CDR2 YSYEKL. Trimming pared 2 bases from V and 0 bases from J, leaving 7 bases between. The CDR3 is 15 amino acids. This chain's CDR3 is CASSQQGSTNEKLFF. For the CDR3, the DNA is TGCGCCAGCAGCCAACAGGGTTCAACTAATGAAAAACTGTTTTTT.

This clonotype has a handful of counts. This rearrangement joins TRBV15 to TRBJ2-1; 8 positions match TRBD2. The CDR3 is made up of 16 amino acids. V lost 0 bases, J lost 9 bases, and 10 bases stayed unmatched. Germline CDR1 and CDR2: LNHNV and YYDKDF (reference sequence). The chain's CDR3 is CATSRDFWTSSSEQFF. The CDR3 DNA reads as TGTGCCACCAGCAGAGATTTCTGGACTAGCTCGTCTGAGCAGTTCTTC.

In this sample, this clonotype turned up a few times. This chain connects TRBV20-1 to TRBJ1-5; TRBD1 agrees at 8 bases. The CDR3 is 14 residues long. The germline CDR1 and CDR2 sequences are DFQATT and SNEGSKA (reference sequence). Unmatched junction bases numbered 5, after V lost 2 bases and J lost 5 bases. The CDR3 spells CSARSDRDYQPQHF. CDR3 bases: TGCAGTGCTAGATCGGACAGGGACTATCAGCCCCAGCATTTT.

In regard to this clonotype: A read error may account for a junction end that differs from germline. The rearrangement links TRBV4-2 to TRBJ2-3; D is perhaps TRBD1 or TRBD2 (5 bases each). Germline V lookup: CDR1 LGHNA, CDR2 YNFKEQ. The CDR3 consists of 16 residues. Written as DNA, the CDR3 is TGTGCCAGCAGCCTCGCCGCGGGCAGGGTCACAGATATGCAGTATTTT. Amino acids: CASSLAAGRVTDMQYF.

CDR3 region: CASSPEGGDAFF. The DNA for the CDR3 is TGTGCCAGCAGCCCTGAAGGCGGTGATGCTTTCTTT. The V gene is TRBV7-9, the J gene TRBJ1-1, with no clear D. Trimming removed 5 bases at V and 11 bases at J, with 15 bases between. CDR3 length: 12 residues. CDR1 is SEHNR, CDR2 FQNEAQ, per germline (reference sequence).

This clonotype was recorded a few times. The V call is TRBV12-3 or TRBV12-4, the J call TRBJ2-7; TRBD1 matches at 9 bases. The CDR3 runs 15 residues. Trimming cost V 5 bases and J 3 bases; bases outside gene matches: 8. The DNA for the CDR3 is TGTGCCAGCAGTCCCGGTGGGACAGGGCACTACGAGCAGTACTTC. It is translated as CASSPGGTGHYEQYF.

The V and J genes are TRBV18 and TRBJ2-7; the D call may be TRBD1 or TRBD2 (5 bases each). In germline, CDR1 is KGHSH, CDR2 LQKENI. The CDR3 sequence is 12 residues long. V lost 3 bases, J lost 6 bases, and 9 bases lay in between. This CDR3 reads CASSPSGSEQYF. CDR3 DNA sequence: TGTGCCAGCTCACCGTCAGGGAGCGAGCAGTACTTC.

This clonotype was found a few times. The chain is built from TRBV11-2 and TRBJ2-6; D perhaps matches TRBD2 (5 bases). This CDR3 contains 18 residues. Germline CDR1 reads SGHAT; CDR2 reads FQNNGV. The ends were cut back, 5 bases at V and 4 bases at J, with 21 bases in the middle. The CDR3 DNA sequence: TGTGCCAGCAGCCCCCGGGGTATTTCAGTCTCGGGGGCCAACGTCCTGACTTTC. Protein: CASSPRGISVSGANVLTF.

This clonotype was observed a few times. The chain links TRBV6-4 to TRBJ1-1, with a tentative D call TRBD1 (6 bases). V was clipped by 3 bases and J by 1 base, with 12 bases between them. The germline V gene encodes CDR1 MRHNA and CDR2 SNTAGT. The CDR3 is made up of 15 amino acids. CDR3 sequence: CASSEFGQSNTEAFF. The CDR3 nucleotides read TGTGCCAGCAGTGAGTTCGGACAGTCGAACACTGAAGCTTTCTTT.

This clonotype was observed at least ten times. This rearrangement joins TRBV7-3 to TRBJ2-7; D is perhaps TRBD1 (6 bases). The CDR3 runs to 12 residues. Germline assignment: CDR1 SGHTA and CDR2 FQGTGA. Deletions cut 4 bases from V and 6 bases from J, with 10 bases between. CDR3 loop: CASSSTGSEQYF. DNA of the CDR3: TGTGCCAGCAGCTCGACAGGCTCCGAGCAGTACTTC.

This clonotype was seen a few times. This rearrangement joins TRBV5-1 to TRBJ1-6, with D possibly being TRBD1 (5 bases). Per the germline V gene, CDR1 is SGHRS and CDR2 is YFSETQ. V was trimmed by 1 base and J by 6 bases, leaving 11 bases between them. CDR3 size: 15 residues. For the CDR3, the DNA is TGCGCCAGCAGCTTGCCCCCGGGGGGTAATTCACCCCTCCACTTT. Its translation: CASSLPPGGNSPLHF.

Comment on this clonotype: An end of the junction differs from the germline gene, which may be a read error. The chain combines TRBV5-5 with TRBJ2-1, with D perhaps being TRBD1 or TRBD2 (5 bases each). CDR3 length: 15 amino acids. The germline V gene has CDR1 SGHKS and CDR2 YYEKEE (reference sequence). The CDR3 bases are TGTGCCTGCAGCTTTGGGGGTAGCTCCTACAATGAGCAGTTCTTC. Translation: CACSFGGSSYNEQFF.

This clonotype was recorded many times. The chain carries TRBV6-2 or TRBV6-3 and TRBJ2-1; 10 bases align to TRBD2. The CDR3 runs 17 residues. CDR1 and CDR2 from the germline V gene are MNHEY and SVGEGT. V shed 6 bases, J shed 10 bases, and the junction held 18 bases outside the gene matches. The CDR3 region has the DNA TGTGCCAGCAGCCCCGCTCATTTTGGGACTAGCGTCAGGGAGCAGTTCTTC. It specifies CASSPAHFGTSVREQFF.

There are a few counts of this clonotype. The chain links TRBV11-3 to TRBJ2-2, with 10 bases aligning to TRBD2. The junction had 11 bases not matched to a gene; V was cut back by 2 bases and J by 5 bases. The CDR3 contains 18 residues. CDR1 SGHNT and CDR2 YENEEA come from the germline V gene. This CDR3 is CASSLRAPSGSDTGELFF. In DNA, the CDR3 is TGTGCCAGCAGCTTAAGGGCCCCTAGCGGGAGTGATACCGGGGAGCTGTTTTTT.

This chain uses TRBV12-3 or TRBV12-4 with TRBJ2-1; D uncertain. The CDR3 loop spans 14 amino acids. V lost 0 bases to trimming and J lost 13 bases, with 16 bases between them. The CDR3 region has the DNA TGTGCCAGCAGTTTAGCCGATCGCTCGTCAGTTCAGTTCTTC. Its protein is CASSLADRSSVQFF.

This clonotype has just a few counts. The chain's CDR3 is CASSISGGLYNEQFF. CDR3 bases: TGTGCCAGCAGTATTAGCGGGGGGCTCTACAATGAGCAGTTCTTC. This chain links TRBV27 with TRBJ2-1; TRBD2 aligns across 10 bases. Trimming cost V 5 bases and J 3 bases; bases outside gene matches: 4. The length of the CDR3 is 15 residues. CDR1 and CDR2 from the germline V gene are MNHEY and SMNVEV (reference sequence).

The CDR3 DNA sequence: TGTGCCATCAGTGAGATCGGGGGGGCCAACGAGCAGTACTTC. It translates to CAISEIGGANEQYF. The chain employs TRBV10-3 and TRBJ2-7; 8 nucleotides align to TRBD2. The germline V gene has CDR1 ENHRY and CDR2 SYGVKD. Trimming took 2 bases from V and 5 from J; bases not matched to a gene: 5. The CDR3 runs 14 residues.

This clonotype was found many times. This chain connects TRBV4-2 to TRBJ2-5; 7 bases are shared with TRBD1. The CDR3 sequence is 15 residues long. Germline V gene lookup returns CDR1 LGHNA and CDR2 YNFKEQ. After removal of 2 bases from V and 5 bases from J, the junction contained 8 bases not matched to a gene. CDR3 nucleotide sequence: TGTGCCAGCAGCCAACCTAACAGGGGCTCGGAGACCCAGTACTTC. The encoded protein is CASSQPNRGSETQYF.

This clonotype was counted between two and nine times. The V call is TRBV5-1, the J call TRBJ2-7; D unclear. Germline CDR1 is SGHRS and CDR2 is YFSETQ. Trimming cost V 2 bases and J 5 bases, with 14 bases left between them. This CDR3 is 14 amino acids long. CDR3 DNA sequence: TGCGCCAGCAGCTTAGCCGGGTTAAGGGACGAGCAGTACTTC. Residues: CASSLAGLRDEQYF.

The chain combines TRBV5-1 with TRBJ1-6; D ambiguous. The V end lost 1 base, the J end lost 9 bases, and 11 bases lay between the germline ends. CDR1 and CDR2 from the germline V gene are SGHRS and YFSETQ. This CDR3 comprises 14 residues. CDR3 loop: CASSLLTAGSPLHF. The CDR3 DNA is TGCGCCAGCAGCTTGCTAACCGCGGGTTCACCCCTCCACTTT. Variable domain in full (rest from reference TRBV5-1 and TRBJ1-6): KAGVTQTPRYLIKTRGQQVTLSCSPISGHRSVSWYQQTPGQGLQFLFEYFSETQRNKGNFPGRFSGRQFSNSRSEMNVSTLELGDSALYLCASSLLTAGSPLHFGNGTRLTVT.